The 27 T cell receptor beta chains below come from one sample, sequenced in a study of T cell responses to AZD1222 COVID-19 vaccine. Sequencing was performed with immunoSEQ multiplex PCR; in TCRdb, only in-frame clones are kept and a portion is missing. This table has some 80,000 clones, about 91% appearing once. This material consisted of peripheral blood, taken 28 days after the second dose of the MenACWY control vaccine. These receptor sequences come from an adult who received the MenACWY meningococcal vaccine as a control.

The CDR3 loop reads CASSQGGGVNQPQHF. DNA of the CDR3: TGTGCCAGCAGCCAAGGGGGGGGCGTCAATCAGCCCCAGCATTTT. The chain carries TRBV7-2 and TRBJ1-5, with a weak D call TRBD1 (6 bases). Germline CDR1 SGHTA, CDR2 FQGNSA. The V gene lost 5 bases and the J gene lost 3 bases, with 14 bases spanning the gap. The CDR3 is made up of 15 amino acids.

The CDR3 DNA sequence: TGTGCCAGCAGCCAAGCGGAAGGGAAGGCGTTCTTC. Translated, it gives CASSQAEGKAFF. V usage is TRBV3-1 (or the pseudogene TRBV3-2) and J usage is TRBJ2-1, with D hard to call. The CDR3 contains 12 residues. Germline CDR1 and CDR2: LGHDT and YNNKEL (reference sequence). Trimming removed 1 base at V and 15 bases at J, with 13 bases between.

This CDR3 is CASSQDNRGYQPQHF. The DNA of the CDR3 is TGTGCCAGCAGCCAAGATAACAGGGGTTATCAGCCCCAGCATTTT. The chain combines TRBV3-1 (or the pseudogene TRBV3-2) with TRBJ1-5, with TRBD1 identical over 7 bases. This CDR3 contains 15 residues. Per the germline V gene, CDR1 is LGHDT and CDR2 is YNNKEL (reference sequence). The trim removed 0 bases at V and 5 bases at J, leaving 4 bases unmatched.

The chain recombines TRBV24-1 with TRBJ1-3, with D maybe TRBD1 (6 bases). The CDR3 loop spans 16 amino acids. V shed 3 bases and J shed 3 bases, with 14 bases lying between them. Per the germline V gene, CDR1 is KGHDR and CDR2 is SFDVKD. The CDR3 sequence: CATSDTLTGLGNTIYF. CDR3 DNA sequence: TGTGCCACCAGTGATACCCTGACAGGACTTGGAAACACCATATATTTT.

The rearrangement joins TRBV24-1 to TRBJ2-1; 8 bases line up with TRBD2. The CDR3 totals 13 residues. Germline assignment: CDR1 KGHDR and CDR2 SFDVKD. CDR3 DNA: TGTGCTGCCGGGGGGGCCCCCCACAATGAGCAGTTCTTC. Translated, it gives CAAGGAPHNEQFF.

The gene calls are TRBV7-9 and TRBJ2-5; a weak D match, TRBD2 (6 bases). CDR3 length: 14 residues. Trimming took 1 base from V and 3 from J, leaving 9 bases between them. The germline CDR1 and CDR2 sequences are SEHNR and FQNEAQ (reference sequence). The CDR3 DNA reads as TGTGCCAGCAGCTTAGGGAGGACTAAAGAGACCCAGTACTTC. This gives the protein CASSLGRTKETQYF.

Of note for this clone: Its ends do not fully match the called genes, so a read error is possible. The rearrangement joins TRBV7-9 to TRBJ2-1, with a weak D call TRBD1 (7 bases). This CDR3 has 10 amino acids. Germline V CDR1 and CDR2: SEHNR, FQNEAQ (reference sequence). The CDR3 sequence: CVSSQGGAFF. As DNA, the CDR3 is TGTGTCAGCAGTCAGGGGGGTGCGTTCTTC.

The V and J genes are TRBV5-1 and TRBJ2-5, with D uncertain. Per the germline V gene, CDR1 is SGHRS and CDR2 is YFSETQ. Trimming took off 2 bases at V and 10 bases at J, with 15 bases between the two ends. CDR3 length equals 13 residues. The DNA of the CDR3 is TGCGCCAGCAGCTTCGAACTCCTCCAGGACCAGTACTTC. Its protein is CASSFELLQDQYF. Together with reference TRBV5-1 and TRBJ2-5, the CDR3 gives the full variable domain: KAGVTQTPRYLIKTRGQQVTLSCSPISGHRSVSWYQQTPGQGLQFLFEYFSETQRNKGNFPGRFSGRQFSNSRSEMNVSTLELGDSALYLCASSFELLQDQYFGPGTRLLVL.

J is TRBJ1-3 and V is TRBV19; D is possibly TRBD1 (5 bases). Germline CDR1 LNHDA, CDR2 SQIVND (reference sequence). This CDR3 has 16 residues. With 6 bases removed from V and 0 bases from J, the gap between germline ends came to 15 bases. CDR3 sequence (DNA): TGTGCCAGTAGCCGCGGATGGGGGGACTCTGGAAACACCATATATTTT. Its translation is CASSRGWGDSGNTIYF.

This clone was observed once. This chain connects TRBV5-6 to TRBJ2-3; 12 bases align to TRBD1. J was trimmed by 9 bases and V by 3 bases; bases with no gene match: 5. CDR1 and CDR2 from the germline V gene are SGHDT and YYEEEE. The CDR3 contains 14 residues. The CDR3 loop reads CASSWDRGRGTQYF. The CDR3 DNA follows: TGTGCCAGCAGCTGGGACAGGGGGCGAGGAACGCAGTATTTT.

The chain employs TRBV3-1 (or the pseudogene TRBV3-2) and TRBJ2-6, with D perhaps matching TRBD2 (5 bases). The CDR3 loop spans 16 amino acids. The V end lost 0 bases, the J end lost 3 bases, and 9 bases lay between the germline ends. Germline CDR1 and CDR2: LGHDT and YNNKEL (reference sequence). The CDR3 protein is CASSQDLGVGANVLTF. CDR3 in DNA: TGTGCCAGCAGCCAAGACCTGGGAGTTGGGGCCAACGTCCTGACTTTC.

The J gene is TRBJ2-5, the V gene TRBV10-1; 11 bases map to TRBD2. Per the germline V gene, CDR1 is WNHNN and CDR2 is SYGVQD (reference sequence). The junction had 8 bases not matched to a gene; V was cut back by 6 bases and J by 2 bases. The CDR3 totals 16 residues. Here the CDR3 DNA reads TGCGCCAGCAGGGTGACTAGCGGGGAACCGCAAGAGACCCAGTACTTC. This gives the protein CASRVTSGEPQETQYF.

This chain links TRBV5-1 with TRBJ2-2, with 7 bases aligning to TRBD1. The CDR3 contains 15 residues. Germline-derived CDR1 and CDR2 are SGHRS and YFSETQ. J gave up 5 bases and V 3 bases, and 7 bases lay outside the gene matches. In DNA, the CDR3 is TGCGCCAGCAGCTCTATGACAGGGATGACCGGGGAGCTGTTTTTT. Translating it yields CASSSMTGMTGELFF.

The chain recombines TRBV5-4 with TRBJ1-1; 9 nucleotides agree with TRBD1. Trimming cost V 6 bases and J 6 bases; bases outside gene matches: 9. The germline V gene has CDR1 SGHNT and CDR2 YYREEE (reference sequence). This CDR3 is built from 14 residues. Here the CDR3 reads CASTTNRGHPEAFF. CDR3 nucleotide sequence: TGTGCCAGCACCACAAACAGGGGGCATCCTGAAGCTTTCTTT. The full variable domain, in which reference TRBV5-4 and TRBJ1-1 provide the parts outside the CDR3, is ETGVTQSPTHLIKTRGQQVTLRCSSQSGHNTVSWYQQALGQGPQFIFQYYREEENGRGNFPPRFSGLQFPNYSSELNVNALELDDSALYLCASTTNRGHPEAFFGQGTRLTVV.

To note about this clone: One end of the junction is discordant with germline, which a read error may explain. The V gene is TRBV7-2, the J gene TRBJ2-3; D might be TRBD1 or TRBD2, each matching 6 bases. Germline V gene sequence: CDR1 SGHTA, CDR2 FQGNSA. The CDR3 extends over 12 amino acids. CDR3 protein: CASSHGGGIRDF. CDR3 DNA sequence: TGTGCCAGCAGCCACGGAGGGGGGATAAGGGATTTT.

This sequence joins TRBV7-9 and TRBJ2-1; no reliable D call. The V and J ends lost 1 base and 10 bases respectively, with 8 bases between them. Germline loops: CDR1 SEHNR, CDR2 FQNEAQ (reference sequence). The CDR3 extends over 12 amino acids. The CDR3 DNA sequence: TGTGCCAGCAGCTTAGTGGGCGGCGAGCAGTTCTTC. Its protein is CASSLVGGEQFF.

The chain has TRBV30 and TRBJ2-6; D is uncertain. Trimming shortened V by 2 bases and J by 0 bases, and 11 bases separated the two germline ends. This CDR3 comprises 16 residues. Per the germline V gene, CDR1 is GTSNPN and CDR2 is SVGIG (reference sequence). The CDR3 DNA sequence: TGTGCCTGGAGTCCCGCCGGCTCCTCTGGGGCCAACGTCCTGACTTTC. Translating it yields CAWSPAGSSGANVLTF. Drawing the rest from reference TRBV30 and TRBJ2-6, the complete variable domain is SQTIHQWPATLVQPVGSPLSLECTVEGTSNPNLYWYRQAAGRGLQLLFYSVGIGQISSEVPQNLSASRPQDRQFILSSKKLLLSDSGFYLCAWSPAGSSGANVLTFGAGSRLTVL.

The V call is TRBV11-3, the J call TRBJ2-7; D is unclear. Germline CDR1 SGHNT, CDR2 YENEEA. CDR3 size: 13 residues. Trimming removed 5 bases from V and 5 bases from J, with 13 bases in between. CDR3 coding DNA: TGTGCCAGCAGCCGACGTCCTATCGACGAGCAGTACTTC. This codes for CASSRRPIDEQYF.

The chain links TRBV3-1 (or the pseudogene TRBV3-2) to TRBJ1-1; TRBD1 aligns across 7 bases. The CDR3 runs to 14 residues. Germline V gene data show CDR1 as LGHDT and CDR2 as YNNKEL (reference sequence). V was clipped by 1 base and J by 6 bases; unmatched bases: 5. The CDR3 loop is CASSQGGTESEAFF. CDR3 DNA: TGTGCCAGCAGCCAAGGGGGGACAGAATCTGAAGCTTTCTTT.

The rearrangement joins TRBV10-1 to TRBJ1-5, with D possibly TRBD1 on 5 matching bases. The CDR3 is 20 amino acids. V lost 2 bases and J 1 base, leaving 24 bases between the germline ends. Germline V CDR1 and CDR2: WNHNN, SYGVQD (reference sequence). For the CDR3, the DNA is TGCGCCAGCAGTGAGGTACCCGACCGGGACCAATTAAGGAGCAATCAGCCCCAGCATTTT. Protein product: CASSEVPDRDQLRSNQPQHF.

This chain links TRBV18 with TRBJ2-1; 11 nucleotides line up with TRBD2. Germline-derived CDR1 and CDR2 are KGHSH and LQKENI. Losses at the gene ends were 6 bases for V and 7 bases for J; bases not matched to a gene: 11. The CDR3 is 16 residues long. CDR3 loop: CASSPSGGTNTNEQFF. DNA of the CDR3: TGTGCCAGCTCTCCTAGCGGGGGGACAAACACTAATGAGCAGTTCTTC.

The chain couples TRBV29-1 to TRBJ2-1; 12 nucleotides align to TRBD2. V dropped 1 base and J dropped 12; count of bases not matched to a gene: 7. Germline CDR1 reads SQVTM; CDR2 reads ANQGSEA. The CDR3 spans 14 residues. Here the CDR3 DNA reads TGCAGCGTTGAAGGGGATGGACTAGCGGGGATGCAGTTCTTC. It yields the protein CSVEGDGLAGMQFF.

The chain is built from TRBV2 and TRBJ1-6, with D uncertain. The CDR3 runs 13 residues. Trimming shortened V by 3 bases and J by 8 bases, and 8 bases separated the two germline ends. CDR1 is SNHLY and CDR2 is FYNNEI in the germline V gene. The CDR3 DNA sequence: TGTGCCAGCAGTGAGGCAGCCTATTCACCCCTCCACTTT. Residues: CASSEAAYSPLHF.

The CDR3 is CASRPGQGTSGNTIYF. The CDR3 bases are TGCGCCAGCAGACCGGGACAGGGAACTTCTGGAAACACCATATATTTT. V gene TRBV5-1 combines with J gene TRBJ1-3, with TRBD1 matching over 9 bases. Germline CDR1 SGHRS, CDR2 YFSETQ. The CDR3 consists of 16 residues. After removal of 5 bases from V and 1 base from J, the junction contained 7 bases not matched to a gene.

The genes are TRBV28 and TRBJ1-1; tentative D call: TRBD1 (6 bases). The CDR3 is made up of 15 amino acids. CDR1 is MDHEN and CDR2 is SYDVKM in the germline V gene. V shed 4 bases and J shed 0 bases, with 12 bases lying between them. DNA for the CDR3: TGTGCCAGCAGTTCCCTAGAGGGGGTGAACACTGAAGCTTTCTTT. This sequence encodes CASSSLEGVNTEAFF.

As concerns this clone: Within the sample, other DNA sequences also encode this same CDR3. The V and J genes are TRBV6-2 or TRBV6-3 and TRBJ1-1, with D possibly matching TRBD1 (5 bases). The CDR3 has 13 residues. Trimming removed 5 bases at V and 4 bases at J, with 11 bases between. The germline V gene has CDR1 MNHEY and CDR2 SVGEGT. The chain's CDR3 is CASSPPGGTEAFF. CDR3 DNA: TGTGCCAGCAGTCCACCTGGGGGCACTGAAGCTTTCTTT.

The chain is built from TRBV9 and TRBJ2-4, with D perhaps assigned TRBD1 or TRBD2 (5 bases each). This CDR3 is 15 amino acids long. V was clipped by 4 bases and J by 6 bases, with 17 bases between them. Germline loops: CDR1 SGDLS, CDR2 YYNGEE. CDR3 bases: TGTGCCAGCAGCCCCGTTGAGGGGTTCGGAAACATTCAGTACTTC. Its translation: CASSPVEGFGNIQYF.